The rows below give T cell receptor beta chains drawn from one sample of a study of T cell repertoires in cytomegalovirus infection. TCRdb independently ran MiXCR on the reads; one entry per CDR3 protein. The sample lists some 350,000 distinct CDR3 sequences, over 15% occurring once. Sequenced sample: PBMCs. These receptors were obtained from a human donor in good health (CMV status not recorded). Some clones in this sample may be carry-over from other donors' samples. Each CDR3 is given with its conserved first and last residue. A D gene is named only where the DNA matches it firmly. The size of a clone is reported for some rows only, either as once, few or many, or as a class for expanded clones.

d_gene	j_gene	v_gene	abundance	CDR3aa	CDR3nt
TRBD2	TRBJ2-5	TRBV7-2	many	CASSYFGGTQETQYF	TGTGCCAGCAGCTATTTCGGGGGGACCCAAGAGACCCAGTACTTC
TRBD1	TRBJ1-1	TRBV7-8	many	CASSLTGFTEAFF	TGTGCCAGCAGCTTGACAGGGTTCACTGAAGCTTTCTTT
TRBD2	TRBJ2-7	TRBV7-8	few	CASSSGLAGVNEQYF	TGTGCCAGCAGCTCGGGACTAGCGGGAGTCAACGAGCAGTACTTC
NA	TRBJ1-2	TRBV29-1	NA	CSVDVPNGYGYTF	TGCAGCGTTGACGTCCCTAACGGCTATGGCTACACCTTC
NA	TRBJ1-1	TRBV3-1	few	CASSPLRAGTEAFF	TGTGCCAGCAGCCCCCTCCGAGCGGGCACTGAAGCTTTCTTT
NA	TRBJ2-3	TRBV7-2	many	CASSLVEADTQYF	TGTGCCAGCAGCTTAGTAGAAGCAGATACGCAGTATTTT
TRBD1	TRBJ1-4	TRBV28	NA	CACLRSRGLGEKLFF	TGTGCCTGCCTCAGATCCAGGGGGCTGGGTGAAAAACTGTTTTTT
TRBD1	TRBJ2-1	TRBV7-2	NA	CASSPGQGAFF	TGTGCCAGCAGCCCTGGACAGGGCGCGTTCTTC
TRBD1	TRBJ2-1	TRBV7-2	many	CASRPPGQGMRAGNEQFF	TGTGCCAGCAGACCGCCGGGACAGGGGATGAGGGCGGGCAATGAGCAGTTCTTC
NA	TRBJ2-1	TRBV11-3	NA	CASSSGRFLSYNEQFF	TGTGCCAGCAGCTCAGGACGTTTCCTCTCCTACAATGAGCAGTTCTTC
NA	TRBJ1-4	TRBV5-1	NA	CASSLGTFRGEKLFF	TGCGCCAGCTCTCTAGGGACGTTTCGAGGTGAAAAACTGTTTTTT
NA	TRBJ2-3	TRBV7-9	few	CASLRGREGGPRTDTQYF	TGTGCCAGCCTCCGGGGGCGAGAGGGCGGGCCCCGCACAGATACGCAGTATTTT
NA	TRBJ1-2	TRBV4-3	many	CASSQDLVVGGGYTF	TGCGCCAGCAGCCAAGATCTAGTGGTGGGGGGAGGCTACACCTTC
NA	TRBJ2-5	TRBV20-1	NA	CSASGVYQETQYF	TGCAGTGCTAGCGGTGTTTACCAAGAGACCCAGTACTTC
NA	TRBJ1-4	TRBV7-2	NA	CASSLGTYNEKLFF	TGTGCCAGCAGCTTGGGGACATATAATGAAAAACTGTTTTTT
NA	TRBJ1-5	TRBV19	NA	CASRFTGINQPQHF	TGTGCCAGTAGATTCACAGGAATTAATCAGCCCCAGCATTTT
TRBD1	TRBJ1-2	TRBV19	few	CASKTPGQGVRGYTF	TGTGCCAGTAAAACCCCGGGACAGGGGGTGCGCGGCTACACCTTC
NA	TRBJ2-1	TRBV7-9	many	CASSPSRSGLVEQFF	TGTGCCAGCAGCCCCTCTAGATCAGGCTTAGTTGAGCAGTTCTTC
TRBD2	TRBJ2-7	TRBV20-1	few	CSARTSGSGFEQYF	TGCAGTGCACGGACTAGCGGGAGTGGTTTCGAGCAGTACTTC
NA	TRBJ1-3	TRBV7-4	NA	CASSRLTNSGNTIYF	TGTGCCAGCAGCCGACTGACAAATTCTGGAAACACCATATATTTT
NA	TRBJ2-2	TRBV6-5	few	CATYLDTGELFF	TGTGCCACATACCTGGACACCGGGGAGCTGTTTTTT
NA	TRBJ2-1	TRBV29-1	few	CSVEEGVEQFF	TGCAGCGTTGAAGAGGGGGTTGAGCAGTTCTTC
NA	TRBJ2-1	TRBV5-1	NA	CASSPVPGDNEQFF	TGCGCCAGCAGCCCGGTTCCAGGGGACAATGAGCAGTTCTTC
NA	TRBJ2-2	TRBV7-2	many	CASRTTTTGELFF	TGTGCCAGCAGGACGACAACCACCGGGGAGCTGTTTTTT
NA	TRBJ2-3	TRBV5-6	few	CASSKPSTDTQYF	TGTGCCAGCAGCAAACCAAGCACAGATACGCAGTATTTT
NA	TRBJ1-5	TRBV7-9	many	CASSPNLNQPQHF	TGTGCCAGCAGCCCGAACCTCAATCAGCCCCAGCATTTT
TRBD2	TRBJ2-3	TRBV4-3	many	CASSQGRGLADTQYF	TGCGCCAGCAGCCAAGGGCGGGGGTTGGCAGATACGCAGTATTTT
NA	TRBJ1-1	TRBV30	NA	CAWSYGKNTEAFF	TGTGCCTGGAGTTACGGCAAGAACACTGAAGCTTTCTTT
TRBD1	TRBJ1-1	TRBV6-6	NA	CASTNRGDRTTEAFF	TGTGCCAGCACTAACCGGGGGGACAGGACCACTGAAGCTTTCTTT
TRBD1	TRBJ2-7	TRBV7-8	many	CASSVLGTGDYEQYF	TGTGCCAGCAGCGTCCTAGGGACAGGGGATTACGAGCAGTACTTC
TRBD1	TRBJ1-2	TRBV7-9	NA	CASSPDRGLGYTF	TGTGCCAGCAGTCCGGACAGGGGGCTTGGCTACACCTTC
TRBD1	TRBJ1-1	TRBV12-3/TRBV12-4	NA	CASSKPPGTGETEAFF	TGTGCCAGCAGTAAACCCCCCGGGACAGGGGAAACTGAAGCTTTCTTT
NA	TRBJ2-1	TRBV12-3/TRBV12-4	NA	CASSSEISYYNEQFF	TGTGCCAGCAGTTCGGAGATCTCCTACTACAATGAGCAGTTCTTC
NA	TRBJ2-7	TRBV7-2	many	CASSLGTSRRYF	TGTGCCAGCAGCTTAGGAACTAGCAGAAGGTACTTC
NA	TRBJ1-2	TRBV7-2	many	CASSPEVVYTF	TGTGCCAGCAGCCCGGAGGTCGTCTACACCTTC
NA	TRBJ2-1	TRBV20-1	many	CSATGAKIGEQFF	TGCAGTGCCACCGGGGCCAAGATTGGGGAGCAGTTCTTC
TRBD2	TRBJ2-1	TRBV12-5	few	CASGLTSGGSHEQFF	TGTGCTAGTGGCCTTACTAGCGGGGGGTCCCATGAGCAGTTCTTC
TRBD1	TRBJ1-1	TRBV28	NA	CASSSYPALGQLNTEALF	TGTGCCAGCAGTTCATACCCCGCTCTGGGACAGCTGAACACTGAAGCTTTATTT
NA	TRBJ2-3	TRBV6-1	many	CASSEARYEDTQYF	TGTGCCAGCAGTGAAGCGCGATATGAAGATACGCAGTATTTT
NA	TRBJ2-1	TRBV28	few	CASNRVGGTYNEQFF	TGTGCCAGCAACCGGGTCGGCGGTACCTACAATGAGCAGTTCTTC
TRBD1	TRBJ1-1	TRBV7-9	few	CASSARTGKNTEAFF	TGTGCCAGCAGCGCCCGGACAGGGAAGAACACTGAAGCTTTCTTT
NA	TRBJ2-1	TRBV4-3	NA	CASSQDPYSYNEQFF	TGCGCCAGCAGCCAAGACCCCTACTCCTACAATGAGCAGTTCTTC
NA	TRBJ2-7	TRBV7-2	few	CASSGLAGSHEQYF	TGTGCCAGCAGCGGCCTGGCGGGTTCACACGAGCAGTACTTC
NA	TRBJ1-2	TRBV7-9	many	CASSLTEGRFGYTF	TGTGCCAGCAGCTTGACGGAGGGCAGGTTTGGCTACACCTTC
NA	TRBJ2-3	TRBV4-1	many	CASSLTDGDTQYF	TGCGCCAGCAGCCTTACTGATGGAGATACGCAGTATTTT
NA	TRBJ2-3	TRBV7-2	NA	CASNLDRTDTQYF	TGTGCCAGCAACCTGGACCGCACAGATACGCAGTATTTT